One sample yielded the 27 T cell receptor beta chains listed below, sequenced in a study of OX40 agonist ivuxolimab in advanced cancers. Sequencing used immunoSEQ multiplex PCR; TCRdb keeps in-frame clones, though not all of them. The table includes 99,000 or so clones, roughly 95% detected once. The sample was CD4+ or CD8+ T cells sorted from blood, taken in a trial of the OX40 agonist ivuxolimab. Every receptor here comes from an adult with an advanced solid tumor such as melanoma, head and neck, liver or kidney cancer.

This chain uses TRBV18 with TRBJ1-5, with a tentative D call TRBD1 (5 bases). Germline CDR1 reads KGHSH; CDR2 reads LQKENI. Trimming left V 3 bases short and J 1 base short, with 10 bases between. The CDR3 has 15 residues. The CDR3, as DNA: TGTGCCAGCTCACCTATCGGGGCCAGCAATCAGCCCCAGCATTTT. Protein sequence: CASSPIGASNQPQHF.

The J gene is TRBJ1-5, the V gene TRBV15, with 8 nucleotides matching TRBD1. J was trimmed by 5 bases and V by 4 bases; bases with no gene match: 7. CDR1 is LNHNV and CDR2 is YYDKDF in the germline V gene (reference sequence). This CDR3 comprises 15 residues. In nucleotides, the CDR3 is TGTGCCACCAGCACTGCGCAGGGGGCGTATCAGCCCCAGCATTTT. Amino acid sequence: CATSTAQGAYQPQHF.

Of note for this clone: One junction end does not reproduce the germline sequence, and a read error may be involved. The chain links TRBV7-7 to TRBJ2-5; D gene unclear. This CDR3 is 14 amino acids long. CDR1 and CDR2 from the germline V gene are SSHAT and FNYEAQ (reference sequence). The CDR3 loop reads CASSLGLSGETQYF. The CDR3, as DNA: TGTGCTAGCAGCTTAGGGCTATCAGGAGAGACCCAGTACTTC.

The rearrangement joins TRBV30 to TRBJ2-7; 11 positions agree with TRBD2. The V and J ends lost 4 bases and 6 bases, in that order; junction bases with no gene match: 8. Germline V gives CDR1 GTSNPN, CDR2 SVGIG (reference sequence). CDR3 length: 14 residues. The CDR3 DNA reads TGTGCCTGGACTAGCGGGAGGCACAGGGGCGAGCAGTACTTC. It codes for CAWTSGRHRGEQYF. The full variable domain, its missing parts supplied by reference TRBV30 and TRBJ2-7, is SQTIHQWPATLVQPVGSPLSLECTVEGTSNPNLYWYRQAAGRGLQLLFYSVGIGQISSEVPQNLSASRPQDRQFILSSKKLLLSDSGFYLCAWTSGRHRGEQYFGPGTRLTVT.

The V and J genes are TRBV10-3 and TRBJ2-3, with D possibly being TRBD1 (6 bases). Trimming pared 7 bases from V and 0 bases from J, leaving 17 bases between. CDR3 length equals 16 residues. Germline V gives CDR1 ENHRY, CDR2 SYGVKD. CDR3 loop: CAIKDPGVRSTDTQYF. The CDR3 DNA reads TGTGCCATCAAAGACCCAGGGGTACGAAGCACAGATACGCAGTATTTT.

The chain is built from TRBV7-2 and TRBJ1-3; D remains unclear. V was clipped by 5 bases and J by 0 bases, with 8 bases between them. CDR1 and CDR2 (germline): SGHTA, FQGNSA. The CDR3 is 14 residues long. The CDR3: CASSPTFSGNTIYF. The CDR3 DNA sequence: TGTGCCAGCAGCCCAACGTTCTCTGGAAACACCATATATTTT. Looking up the rest from reference TRBV7-2 and TRBJ1-3 gives the full variable domain: GAGVSQSPSNKVTEKGKDVELRCDPISGHTALYWYRQSLGQGLEFLIYFQGNSAPDKSGLPSDRFSAERTGGSVSTLTIQRTQQEDSAVYLCASSPTFSGNTIYFGEGSWLTVV.

As to this clone: Other DNA sequences in this sample translate to the same CDR3. The chain is built from TRBV7-2 and TRBJ1-5; TRBD1 matches 7 bases. The CDR3 has 13 residues. Germline values: CDR1 SGHTA, CDR2 FQGNSA. J was trimmed by 5 bases and V by 5 bases; bases with no gene match: 3. CDR3 DNA sequence: TGTGCCAGCAGCCGACAGGGTGATCAGCCCCAGCATTTT. Translation: CASSRQGDQPQHF.

Only a few counts were recorded for this clone. The chain combines TRBV28 with TRBJ2-7, with TRBD2 matching over 7 bases. Germline CDR1 reads MDHEN; CDR2 reads SYDVKM. The CDR3 runs 13 residues. The V gene end was trimmed by 4 bases and the J gene end by 3 bases; junction bases not matched to a gene: 3. The CDR3 nucleotides are TGTGCCAGCAGTTGGGGGGGGAGCTACGAGCAGTACTTC. This gives the protein CASSWGGSYEQYF.

This rearrangement joins TRBV6-6 to TRBJ2-2; possibly TRBD1 for D (5 bases). Between the trimmed V and J ends, which lost 6 bases and 2 bases, there was a span of 13 bases. This CDR3 has 15 residues. The germline gives CDR1 MNHNY, CDR2 SVGAGI (reference sequence). CDR3 amino acids: CASRPQGVNTGELFF. The CDR3 DNA follows: TGTGCCAGCAGGCCCCAGGGCGTTAACACCGGGGAGCTGTTTTTT.

Here the CDR3 reads CASSLVGKGYTEAFF. The DNA of the CDR3 is TGTGCCAGCAGCTTAGTTGGGAAAGGGTATACTGAAGCTTTCTTT. This rearrangement joins TRBV7-2 to TRBJ1-1; D is unclear. The CDR3 spans 15 residues. The V and J ends lost 1 base and 5 bases respectively, with 14 bases between them. Per germline, CDR1 SGHTA and CDR2 FQGNSA.

The V gene is TRBV5-1, the J gene TRBJ1-2; D gene uncertain. The V gene's germline CDR1 is SGHRS and CDR2 YFSETQ. Between the trimmed V and J ends, which lost 4 bases and 8 bases, there was a span of 18 bases. There are 14 residues in the CDR3. The CDR3 nucleotides read TGCGCCAGCAGCCTCGGGAACCCCCCCGAAGGCTACACCTTC. Amino acid sequence: CASSLGNPPEGYTF.

The chain combines TRBV4-3 with TRBJ1-2, with a possible D match to TRBD1 (6 bases). The CDR3 runs to 14 residues. Germline loops: CDR1 LGHNA, CDR2 YSLEER. Trimming shortened V by 0 bases and J by 5 bases, and 10 bases separated the two germline ends. Here the CDR3 reads CASSQDRGRYGYTF. The CDR3, as DNA: TGCGCCAGCAGCCAAGATAGGGGGAGGTATGGCTACACCTTC.

The chain uses TRBV18 and TRBJ1-2, with 8 bases matching TRBD1. Per the germline V gene, CDR1 is KGHSH and CDR2 is LQKENI. The CDR3 length is 15 residues. The trim removed 2 bases at V and 5 bases at J, leaving 7 bases unmatched. The CDR3 DNA is TGTGCCAGCTCACCAGATCCGGGACAGGCATATGGCTACACCTTC. It codes for CASSPDPGQAYGYTF.

V gene TRBV5-1 combines with J gene TRBJ2-7; D unclear. Germline CDR1 reads SGHRS; CDR2 reads YFSETQ. V gave up 2 bases and J gave up 0 bases, with 6 bases separating them. The CDR3 totals 13 residues. In DNA form, the CDR3 reads TGCGCCAGCAGCTTCGACGGCTCCTACGAGCAGTACTTC. Translated: CASSFDGSYEQYF.

V usage is TRBV4-1 and J usage is TRBJ2-5; TRBD2 matches at 13 bases. The ends lost 1 base at V and 3 bases at J; junction bases unmatched: 5. Germline V gives CDR1 MGHRA, CDR2 YSYEKL. The length of the CDR3 is 17 residues. CDR3 sequence reads: CASSQGVGLAGEETQYF. CDR3 nucleotides: TGCGCCAGCAGCCAAGGAGTCGGACTAGCGGGAGAAGAGACCCAGTACTTC.

This clone has a single count. This sample also contains other DNA sequences that code for the same CDR3. The chain combines TRBV7-2 with TRBJ2-5; no reliable D call. CDR3 size: 14 residues. The germline CDR1 and CDR2 sequences are SGHTA and FQGNSA. V was trimmed by 3 bases and J by 5 bases, leaving 13 bases between them. CDR3 nucleotides: TGTGCCAGCAGCTTGGGCCGCCTCGGGGAGACCCAGTACTTC. Its protein product is CASSLGRLGETQYF.

This clone was observed once. The chain couples TRBV12-5 to TRBJ2-7; TRBD1 aligns across 7 bases. The germline V gene encodes CDR1 LGHNT and CDR2 FRNRAP. The V segment lost 7 bases and the J segment 4 bases; nucleotides outside the gene matches: 10. The CDR3 totals 14 residues. CDR3 DNA: TGTGCTAGTGCCTTGGGACAGCGCACGTACGAGCAGTACTTC. Its translation is CASALGQRTYEQYF.

The chain has TRBV7-8 and TRBJ2-5; TRBD1 might be the D (6 bases). V was cut by 5 bases and J by 1 base, with 17 bases left in between. CDR1 is SGHVS and CDR2 is FQNEAQ in the germline V gene. This CDR3 is 16 amino acids long. CDR3 region: CASSPGVPLTQETQYF. The CDR3 DNA reads TGTGCCAGCAGCCCAGGGGTACCTTTAACCCAAGAGACCCAGTACTTC.

This chain connects TRBV4-3 to TRBJ1-6, with D unresolved. The length of the CDR3 is 17 residues. V shed 0 bases and J shed 7 bases, with 16 bases lying between them. CDR1 and CDR2 (germline): LGHNA, YSLEER. In DNA form, the CDR3 reads TGCGCCAGCAGCCAAGATCTGAGCGGCTGGACGAATTCACCCCTCCACTTT. Translating it yields CASSQDLSGWTNSPLHF.

The rearrangement uses TRBV7-8 and TRBJ2-5, with D unclear. The V end was cut by 1 base, the J end by 0 bases, with 9 bases between. Per the germline V gene, CDR1 is SGHVS and CDR2 is FQNEAQ. The CDR3 totals 15 residues. The CDR3 DNA reads TGTGCCAGCAGCTTAGGGCGCCTCCACCAAGAGACCCAGTACTTC. This gives the protein CASSLGRLHQETQYF.

V gene TRBV4-3 combines with J gene TRBJ2-7, with 16 nucleotides matching TRBD2. The V gene's germline CDR1 is LGHNA and CDR2 YSLEER. The CDR3 totals 16 residues. Unmatched junction bases numbered 4, after V lost 4 bases and J lost 4 bases. This CDR3 is CASSPGTSGGGYEQYF. The CDR3 region has the DNA TGCGCCAGCAGCCCCGGGACTAGCGGGGGGGGGTACGAGCAGTACTTC.

The chain employs TRBV28 and TRBJ2-3; 12 nucleotides agree with TRBD2. Germline V gene sequence: CDR1 MDHEN, CDR2 SYDVKM. The CDR3 loop spans 19 amino acids. Losses at the gene ends were 4 bases for V and 4 bases for J; bases not matched to a gene: 15. This chain's CDR3 is CASSSLKTLAGGPSDTQYF. Here the CDR3 DNA reads TGTGCCAGCAGTTCCCTTAAGACTCTAGCGGGAGGGCCATCAGATACGCAGTATTTT.

V and J are TRBV5-1 and TRBJ2-2, with D uncertain. The CDR3 runs 15 residues. Deletions cut 6 bases from V and 2 bases from J, with 14 bases between. Germline V CDR1 and CDR2: SGHRS, YFSETQ. The CDR3 sequence is CASTRTGENTGELFF. The CDR3 DNA reads as TGCGCCAGCACCCGAACCGGAGAAAACACCGGGGAGCTGTTTTTT.

This clone was observed a few times. V is TRBV18 and J is TRBJ1-1; D call uncertain. Germline loops: CDR1 KGHSH, CDR2 LQKENI. The CDR3 has 14 residues. Trimming cost V 1 base and J 11 bases, with 17 bases left between them. CDR3 nucleotides: TGTGCCAGCTCACCACAGCTTAACCAGATGCGGGCTTTCTTT. It translates to CASSPQLNQMRAFF.

J is TRBJ1-5 and V is TRBV16, with 8 bases fitting TRBD1. The CDR3 loop spans 13 amino acids. V was clipped by 7 bases and J by 3 bases; unmatched bases: 2. Germline CDR1 is KGHSY and CDR2 is FQNENV. The CDR3 region is CASKTGANQPQHF. The DNA for the CDR3 is TGTGCCAGCAAGACAGGGGCCAATCAGCCCCAGCATTTT.

The V gene is TRBV18, the J gene TRBJ1-1; the D is unclear. CDR3 length equals 16 residues. The ends were cut back, 5 bases at V and 0 bases at J, with 16 bases in the middle. Germline V CDR1 and CDR2: KGHSH, LQKENI. The CDR3 DNA sequence: TGTGCCAGCTCATTATCCGGCGTCGGCATGAACACTGAAGCTTTCTTT. It specifies CASSLSGVGMNTEAFF.

The V call is TRBV27, the J call TRBJ2-3; the D is unclear. V gave up 10 bases and J gave up 0 bases, with 11 bases separating them. The CDR3 is made up of 13 amino acids. CDR1 MNHEY and CDR2 SMNVEV come from the germline V gene (reference sequence). CDR3 DNA: TGTGCCACCCGGACGTCTAGCACAGATACGCAGTATTTT. Translated, it gives CATRTSSTDTQYF.